Listed here are 32 T cell receptor beta chains from one sample, sequenced in a study of blood T cells in healthy people across ages. Then a second PCR, running about 6 to 11 cycles, was carried out with a sample-barcoded 5' primer and a J-beta primer mix. From the 5' RACE reads, TCRdb called clonotypes with MiXCR, one entry per CDR3 protein. The sample includes 700,000 to 800,000 distinct CDR3 sequences, 40% to 45% seen only once; the top ten take 20% to 25%. Material for sequencing was blood. All receptors derive from a woman aged 60-75 years in good health.

The gene calls are TRBV25-1 and TRBJ2-3; 10 bases are shared with TRBD1. The CDR3 has 14 amino acids. Germline V gives CDR1 MGHDK, CDR2 SYGVNS. V lost 7 bases and J lost 2; bases outside the gene matches: 3. The CDR3 loop is CASTGTGATDTQYF. As DNA, the CDR3 is TGTGCCAGCACCGGGACAGGGGCCACAGATACGCAGTATTTT. The whole variable domain, remainder taken from reference TRBV25-1 and TRBJ2-3, is EADIYQTPRYLVIGTGKKITLECSQTMGHDKMYWYQQDPGMELHLIHYSYGVNSTEKGDLSSESTVSRIRTEHFPLTLESARPSHTSQYLCASTGTGATDTQYFGPGTRLTVL.

This chain joins TRBV29-1 and TRBJ2-4; a weak D match, TRBD1 (5 bases). Germline lookup yields CDR1 SQVTM and CDR2 ANQGSEA. The CDR3 extends over 13 amino acids. The V end was cut by 6 bases, the J end by 13 bases, with 22 bases between. CDR3 amino acids: CSVRQFPTREQYF. The DNA for the CDR3 is TGCAGCGTGAGACAGTTCCCGACTCGTGAGCAGTACTTC.

This clonotype has a handful of counts. This chain connects TRBV2 to TRBJ2-5, with D perhaps matching TRBD2 (7 bases). Germline V gene sequence: CDR1 SNHLY, CDR2 FYNNEI. The CDR3 loop spans 14 amino acids. V lost 6 bases to trimming and J lost 11 bases, with 22 bases between them. Here the CDR3 DNA reads TGTGCCAGCAGCGGGGGGCGGACCGACAATGAGCAGTACTTC. This encodes CASSGGRTDNEQYF.

This clonotype was seen a few times. The CDR3 nucleotides are TGTGCCAGCAGTTACGGCCTCGGGGGTAAGGCACCCCTCCACTTT. Amino acids: CASSYGLGGKAPLHF. This rearrangement joins TRBV6-5 to TRBJ1-6; D perhaps matches TRBD1 (5 bases). The CDR3 is 15 residues long. Germline V gene data show CDR1 as MNHEY and CDR2 as SVGAGI. The germline V and J ends were trimmed by 2 bases and 11 bases, with 16 bases remaining between them.

This clonotype was counted between two and nine times. This chain uses TRBV6-6 with TRBJ1-6; 7 bases line up with TRBD1. Germline assignment: CDR1 MNHNY and CDR2 SVGAGI (reference sequence). Trimming at V came to 10 bases and at J to 10 bases, leaving 13 bases not matched to a gene. CDR3 length: 14 residues. The CDR3 region is CATYSTGEASPLHF. CDR3 bases: TGTGCCACCTACTCAACAGGGGAGGCCTCACCCCTCCACTTT.

This clonotype was detected many times. The chain couples TRBV7-2 to TRBJ2-3, with a weak D call TRBD2 (5 bases). The CDR3 spans 14 residues. Trimming took 3 bases from V and 2 from J, leaving 9 bases between them. Germline loops: CDR1 SGHTA, CDR2 FQGNSA. The CDR3 reads CASSFRRATDTQYF. The CDR3 DNA reads TGTGCCAGCAGCTTTAGGCGGGCCACAGATACGCAGTATTTT.

This clonotype was seen a single time. This chain links TRBV29-1 with TRBJ2-3; 11 nucleotides line up with TRBD2. This CDR3 region has 15 residues. Germline CDR1 and CDR2: SQVTM and ANQGSEA. V gave up 7 bases and J gave up 3 bases; unmatched junction bases: 9. DNA for the CDR3: TGCAGCGGCAGCTCTAGCGGGGGGTTAACAGATACGCAGTATTTT. Translating gives CSGSSSGGLTDTQYF.

The chain recombines TRBV9 with TRBJ2-3; 7 positions match TRBD2. Trimming removed 2 bases from V and 3 bases from J; junction bases left unmatched: 3. The CDR3 consists of 14 residues. Looked up from germline, CDR1 is SGDLS and CDR2 is YYNGEE. This chain's CDR3 is CASSVGTMTDTQYF. In DNA form, the CDR3 reads TGTGCCAGCAGCGTGGGGACTATGACAGATACGCAGTATTTT.

This clonotype was recorded a few times. The CDR3 protein is CSVVQTGADYGYTF. Here the CDR3 DNA reads TGCAGCGTTGTGCAAACAGGGGCCGACTATGGCTACACCTTC. This chain uses TRBV29-1 with TRBJ1-2, with 7 bases lining up with TRBD1. V dropped 4 bases and J dropped 3; count of bases not matched to a gene: 8. This CDR3 is built from 14 residues. Germline V gene sequence: CDR1 SQVTM, CDR2 ANQGSEA.

There are many counts of this clonotype. The chain uses TRBV4-2 and TRBJ2-5; no reliable D call. Trimming removed 5 bases from V and 4 bases from J, with 14 bases in between. From germline, CDR1 is LGHNA and CDR2 YNFKEQ. The CDR3 contains 14 residues. In DNA, the CDR3 is TGTGCCAGCAGCGGGGTAGGGATTGGAGAGACCCAGTACTTC. Translation: CASSGVGIGETQYF.

This clonotype was picked up a small number of times. The J gene is TRBJ2-7, the V gene TRBV12-3 or TRBV12-4; 11 nucleotides line up with TRBD2. The CDR3 consists of 13 residues. V shed 6 bases and J 5 bases; nucleotides not matched to a gene: 3. This CDR3 is CASRIAGGNEQYF. In nucleotides, the CDR3 is TGTGCCAGCAGAATAGCGGGAGGGAACGAGCAGTACTTC.

Note on this clonotype: This clone may be a read error of a much larger clone one base away. The rearrangement uses TRBV4-2 and TRBJ2-1; 9 bases fit TRBD2. Germline CDR1 reads LGHNA; CDR2 reads YNFKEQ. The CDR3 spans 17 residues. Here the CDR3 reads CASSQSVQREVGNEQLF. The CDR3 DNA follows: TGTGCCAGCAGCCAAAGTGTGCAGCGGGAGGTTGGAAATGAGCAGTTATTC.

This clonotype was seen more than once but under ten times. V gene TRBV20-1 combines with J gene TRBJ2-5; D may be TRBD2 (5 bases). The germline V gene encodes CDR1 DFQATT and CDR2 SNEGSKA (reference sequence). The V end lost 3 bases, the J end lost 2 bases, and 13 bases lay between the germline ends. The CDR3 length is 14 residues. The CDR3, as DNA: TGCAGTGCTAGCGGGATCCGCAGTCAAGAGACCCAGTACTTC. It encodes CSASGIRSQETQYF.

This clonotype was seen more than once but under ten times. J is TRBJ2-1 and V is TRBV3-1; TRBD2 matches at 12 bases. V dropped 4 bases and J dropped 5; count of bases not matched to a gene: 6. Germline V gene lookup returns CDR1 LGHDT and CDR2 YNNKEL (reference sequence). The CDR3 has 16 amino acids. This CDR3 is CASSLGTSGRNNEQFF. CDR3 coding DNA: TGTGCCAGCAGCCTAGGGACTAGCGGGCGAAACAATGAGCAGTTCTTC.

This clonotype has ten or more counts. V gene TRBV5-1 combines with J gene TRBJ1-2; 8 positions agree with TRBD1. CDR3 length: 14 amino acids. Losses at the gene ends were 4 bases for V and 5 bases for J; bases not matched to a gene: 7. CDR1 SGHRS and CDR2 YFSETQ come from the germline V gene. CDR3: CASSTTGTGYGYTF. CDR3 bases: TGCGCCAGCAGCACCACCGGGACAGGATATGGCTACACCTTC. Filled out from reference TRBV5-1 and TRBJ1-2, the complete variable domain reads KAGVTQTPRYLIKTRGQQVTLSCSPISGHRSVSWYQQTPGQGLQFLFEYFSETQRNKGNFPGRFSGRQFSNSRSEMNVSTLELGDSALYLCASSTTGTGYGYTFGSGTRLTVV.

In its sample, this clonotype was seen once. One base away lies a much larger clone, so this may be a sequencing read error. The chain links TRBV7-2 to TRBJ2-7; 9 nucleotides match TRBD1. Germline V gene data show CDR1 as SGHTA and CDR2 as FQGNSA. The length of the CDR3 is 13 residues. CDR3 sequence: CVSARQGAYEQYF. The CDR3 DNA is TGTGTCAGCGCGAGACAGGGGGCCTACGAGCAGTACTTC.

This clonotype was picked up a small number of times. The chain has TRBV20-1 and TRBJ2-3; D uncertain. V shed 0 bases and J shed 0 bases, with 7 bases lying between them. The CDR3 runs 14 residues. Germline CDR1 is DFQATT and CDR2 is SNEGSKA (reference sequence). CDR3 DNA sequence: TGCAGTGCTAGAGACCAGTCTAGCACAGATACGCAGTATTTT. The encoded protein is CSARDQSSTDTQYF.

This clonotype was picked up a small number of times. The chain couples TRBV7-9 to TRBJ2-7, with D possibly being TRBD1 (6 bases). Trimming took off 3 bases at V and 0 bases at J, with 12 bases between the two ends. The CDR3 has 15 amino acids. Germline CDR1 and CDR2: SEHNR and FQNEAQ (reference sequence). CDR3 sequence reads: CASSFGTRSSYEQYF. The CDR3 bases are TGTGCCAGCAGCTTTGGGACAAGGAGCTCCTACGAGCAGTACTTC.

This sequence joins TRBV6-2 or TRBV6-3 and TRBJ1-2; D possibly corresponds to TRBD1 (6 bases). The V gene lost 4 bases and the J gene lost 4 bases, with 16 bases spanning the gap. The CDR3 runs 15 residues. Per germline, CDR1 MNHEY and CDR2 SVGEGT. The CDR3 loop is CASSSTSDSSYGYTF. DNA for the CDR3: TGTGCCAGCAGTTCCACCTCGGACAGTTCCTATGGCTACACCTTC.

This clonotype has more than one count but fewer than ten. The CDR3 here is CASSDRTDREQYF. The CDR3 DNA follows: TGTGCCAGCAGCGATCGGACGGACCGGGAGCAGTACTTC. The chain couples TRBV9 to TRBJ2-5; D is possibly TRBD2 (6 bases). Germline assignment: CDR1 SGDLS and CDR2 YYNGEE. This CDR3 comprises 13 residues. The germline V and J ends were trimmed by 3 bases and 11 bases, with 17 bases remaining between them.

This clonotype was counted a few times. The V gene is TRBV9, the J gene TRBJ1-1; 7 bases are a match to TRBD1. Trimming took 3 bases from V and 1 from J; bases not matched to a gene: 6. Per germline, CDR1 SGDLS and CDR2 YYNGEE. CDR3 size: 15 residues. CDR3 DNA: TGTGCCAGCAGCGCCTCGGGACAGCCGAACACTGAAGCTTTCTTT. Residues: CASSASGQPNTEAFF.

The rearrangement joins TRBV9 to TRBJ1-2; D is undetermined. Trimming took 3 bases from V and 2 from J, leaving 11 bases between them. This CDR3 has 14 residues. Germline CDR1 and CDR2: SGDLS and YYNGEE. CDR3 residues: CASSAGLENYGYTF. The CDR3, as DNA: TGTGCCAGCAGCGCGGGCCTCGAGAACTATGGCTACACCTTC.

The V and J genes are TRBV29-1 and TRBJ2-5; perhaps D is TRBD1 or TRBD2 (5 bases each). V shed 7 bases and J shed 2 bases, with 14 bases lying between them. Germline V lookup: CDR1 SQVTM, CDR2 ANQGSEA. The CDR3 length is 13 residues. As DNA, the CDR3 is TGCAGCGAGACCGGGACGGATCAAGAGACCCAGTACTTC. This codes for CSETGTDQETQYF.

This clonotype turned up a few times. The chain is built from TRBV6-4 and TRBJ2-3; the match to TRBD2 covers 8 bases. Germline V gives CDR1 MRHNA, CDR2 SNTAGT. With V trimmed by 4 bases and J by 2 bases, 8 bases remained unmatched. The CDR3 is made up of 16 amino acids. CDR3 sequence: CASSVSAGGYTDTQYF. CDR3 nucleotide sequence: TGTGCCAGCAGTGTTTCGGCGGGAGGTTACACAGATACGCAGTATTTT.

The rearrangement links TRBV7-9 to TRBJ1-1; D is uncertain. Germline assignment: CDR1 SEHNR and CDR2 FQNEAQ (reference sequence). There are 12 residues in the CDR3. V lost 2 bases to trimming and J lost 4 bases, with 5 bases between them. The CDR3 sequence is CASSLQSTEAFF. CDR3 DNA: TGTGCCAGCAGCTTACAGAGCACTGAAGCTTTCTTT.

On this clonotype: A read error is possible here, since a much larger clone lies one base away. The V gene is TRBV2, the J gene TRBJ2-1; D is unclear. The end of the DNA is better explained by TRBJ2-7, so the J call may be wrong. Germline V gene sequence: CDR1 SNHLY, CDR2 FYNNEI. The CDR3 sequence is 13 residues long. CDR3 sequence: CASSPRSYNEQYF. The DNA of the CDR3 is TGTGCCAGCAGTCCCCGCTCCTACAATGAGCAGTACTTC.

The rearrangement links TRBV29-1 to TRBJ2-7; D is perhaps TRBD1 (6 bases). V was pared by 7 bases and J by 0 bases, with 16 bases between. CDR3 length: 14 residues. Germline V gene lookup returns CDR1 SQVTM and CDR2 ANQGSEA. The CDR3 DNA reads as TGCAGCGCCTCCGAAGGGACATACTCCTACGAGCAGTACTTC. Translation: CSASEGTYSYEQYF.

This clonotype occurred a few times. The chain joins TRBV5-6 to TRBJ2-1; 8 nucleotides agree with TRBD2. Germline CDR1 and CDR2: SGHDT and YYEEEE. V was clipped by 0 bases and J by 0 bases; unmatched bases: 2. The CDR3 spans 16 residues. CDR3 DNA sequence: TGTGCCAGCAGCTTGGTAGCGGGGAGCTCCTACAATGAGCAGTTCTTC. The encoded protein is CASSLVAGSSYNEQFF.

The genes are TRBV2 and TRBJ2-3; 7 nucleotides line up with TRBD1. V shed 4 bases and J 0 bases; nucleotides not matched to a gene: 7. The CDR3 is made up of 16 amino acids. Germline CDR1 is SNHLY and CDR2 is FYNNEI. The CDR3 region is CASSARQGSSTDTQYF. CDR3 bases: TGTGCCAGCAGTGCCAGACAGGGATCTAGCACAGATACGCAGTATTTT.

The rearrangement joins TRBV20-1 to TRBJ2-3, with D uncertain. Germline CDR1 is DFQATT and CDR2 is SNEGSKA (reference sequence). V was clipped by 7 bases and J by 5 bases, with 13 bases between them. This CDR3 comprises 12 residues. The CDR3 reads CSGAVPGDTQYF. The CDR3 region has the DNA TGCAGTGGTGCGGTCCCAGGAGATACGCAGTATTTT.

This clonotype was detected ten times or more. This rearrangement joins TRBV4-3 to TRBJ2-3; 7 nucleotides match TRBD2. Unmatched junction bases numbered 8, after V lost 3 bases and J lost 2 bases. This CDR3 comprises 16 residues. Germline V gene lookup returns CDR1 LGHNA and CDR2 YSLEER. CDR3 nucleotide sequence: TGCGCCAGCAGCCACGATGGGGACTATTCCACAGATACGCAGTATTTT. It is translated as CASSHDGDYSTDTQYF.

This clonotype showed up just a few times. The chain has TRBV20-1 and TRBJ1-1; 8 bases agree with TRBD1. This CDR3 is 14 amino acids long. Germline V CDR1 and CDR2: DFQATT, SNEGSKA (reference sequence). V was pared by 4 bases and J by 0 bases, with 4 bases of the junction left unmatched. The CDR3 is CSATDRGVNTEAFF. CDR3 sequence (DNA): TGCAGTGCTACCGACAGGGGAGTGAACACTGAAGCTTTCTTT.